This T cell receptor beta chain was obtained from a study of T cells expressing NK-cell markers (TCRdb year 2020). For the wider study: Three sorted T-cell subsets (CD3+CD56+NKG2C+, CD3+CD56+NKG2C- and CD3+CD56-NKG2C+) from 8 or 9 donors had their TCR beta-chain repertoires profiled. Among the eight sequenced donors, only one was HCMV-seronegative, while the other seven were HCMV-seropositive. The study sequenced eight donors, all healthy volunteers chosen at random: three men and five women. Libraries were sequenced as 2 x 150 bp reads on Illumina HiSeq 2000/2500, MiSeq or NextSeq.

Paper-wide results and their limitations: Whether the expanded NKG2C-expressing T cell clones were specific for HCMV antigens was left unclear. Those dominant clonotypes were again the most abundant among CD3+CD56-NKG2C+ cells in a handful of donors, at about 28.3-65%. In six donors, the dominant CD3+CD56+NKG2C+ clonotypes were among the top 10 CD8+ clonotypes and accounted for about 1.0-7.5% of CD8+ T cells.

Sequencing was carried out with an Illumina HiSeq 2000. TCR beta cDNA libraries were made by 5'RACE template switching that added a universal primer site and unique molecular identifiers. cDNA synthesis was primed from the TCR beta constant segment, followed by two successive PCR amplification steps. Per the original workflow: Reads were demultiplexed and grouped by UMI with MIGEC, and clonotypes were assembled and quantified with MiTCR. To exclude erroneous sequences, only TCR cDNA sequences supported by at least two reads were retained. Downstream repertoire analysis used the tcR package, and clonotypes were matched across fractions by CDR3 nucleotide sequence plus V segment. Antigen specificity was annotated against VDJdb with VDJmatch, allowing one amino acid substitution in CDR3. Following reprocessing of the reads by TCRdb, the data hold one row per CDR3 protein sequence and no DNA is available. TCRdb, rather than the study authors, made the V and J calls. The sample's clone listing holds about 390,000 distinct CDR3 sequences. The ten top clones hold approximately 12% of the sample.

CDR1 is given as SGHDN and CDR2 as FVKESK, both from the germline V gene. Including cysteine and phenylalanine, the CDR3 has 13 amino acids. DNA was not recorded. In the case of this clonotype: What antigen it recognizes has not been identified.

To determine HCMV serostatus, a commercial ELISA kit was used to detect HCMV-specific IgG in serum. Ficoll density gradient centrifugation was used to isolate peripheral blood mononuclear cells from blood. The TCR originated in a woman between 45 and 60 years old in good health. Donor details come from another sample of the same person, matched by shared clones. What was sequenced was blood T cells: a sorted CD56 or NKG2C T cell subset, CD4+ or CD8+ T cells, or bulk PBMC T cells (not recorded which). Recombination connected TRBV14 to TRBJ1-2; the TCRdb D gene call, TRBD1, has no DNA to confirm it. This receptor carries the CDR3 CASSQIPGYGYTF.